A single sample is the source of the 2 T cell receptor beta chains below, sequenced in a study of blood T cell repertoires in COVID-19. Generated by immunoSEQ multiplex PCR, the TCRdb table keeps only in-frame clones and is missing some. Among 90,000 or so clones, about 84% were seen once, and the ten largest hold roughly 25%. The material sequenced was peripheral blood. The origin of the receptors is a human donor in a cohort sampled during active COVID-19.

This clone was detected only once. This chain connects TRBV30 to TRBJ1-2; 8 nucleotides line up with TRBD1. Looked up from germline, CDR1 is GTSNPN and CDR2 is SVGIG (reference sequence). The CDR3 extends over 16 amino acids. V lost 1 base to trimming and J lost 6 bases; unmatched junction nucleotides: 13. CDR3 DNA: TGTGCCTGGAGTGACTTTTTAGGACAGGGAGGCCATGGCTACACCTTC. Amino acids: CAWSDFLGQGGHGYTF.

CDR3 residues: CASSLGGTGELFF. The CDR3 DNA follows: TGTGCCAGCAGTTTAGGAGGGACCGGGGAGCTGTTTTTT. The chain combines TRBV12-3 or TRBV12-4 with TRBJ2-2; D might be TRBD2 (5 bases). This CDR3 is built from 13 residues. Trimming took 1 base from V and 5 from J, leaving 5 bases between them.